This TCR beta chain was sequenced for a study of blood T cell repertoires in COVID-19. For the study at large: Material from acute and convalescent COVID-19 was sourced from the United States, Italy and Spain. Sources were T cells, B-cell-depleted T cells, or PBMCs; the material itself was cDNA or gDNA.

The V end was cut by 6 bases, the J end by 4 bases, with 19 bases between. The CDR3 consists of 15 residues. The germline V gene has CDR1 SGHNT and CDR2 YYREEE (reference sequence). In the authors' workflow: Nucleated cell number was recorded as an estimate derived from reference gene primer amplification. The assay was immunoSEQ multiplex PCR, and TCRdb's table has in-frame clones only and misses some. The V and J calls and the clone size are those of that table, but D and trimming were determined from the DNA. This sample has 200,000 or so clones, with roughly 90% found just once. Specimen: peripheral blood. The clonotype was recovered from a woman aged 40 to 50 who had recovered from COVID-19. V gene TRBV5-4 combines with J gene TRBJ1-2, with unresolved D. The CDR3 bases are TGTGCCAGCACCCACACCGGCGGCCTATCCTATGGCTACACCTTC. Translating it yields CASTHTGGLSYGYTF.